These 13 T cell receptor beta chains were sequenced from one sample in a study of molecular identifiers for immune sequencing clone quantification. From the PCR reads, TCRdb called clonotypes with MiXCR, one entry per CDR3 protein. Among about half a million distinct CDR3 sequences, around 23% were seen once, and the ten largest hold 0.76%. The sample comprised naive CD8+ T cells from blood, with Jurkat cell RNA spiked in. The subset: FACS-sorted CD8+CD4-CCR7+CD45RA+ naive T cells. The receptors derive from a human donor in good health. Some libraries in this study had Jurkat cell RNA spiked in.

On this clonotype: A much larger clone sits a single nucleotide away, making a read error possible. V gene TRBV20-1 combines with J gene TRBJ1-1; possibly TRBD1 for D (6 bases). Germline CDR1 and CDR2: DFQATT and SNEGSKA (reference sequence). The CDR3 is made up of 11 amino acids. Trimming removed 4 bases at V and 5 bases at J, with 8 bases between. CDR3: CSAKGGTEAFF. CDR3 nucleotides: TGCAGTGCTAAAGGGGGGACTGAAGCTTTCTTT.

There are a few counts of this clonotype. V and J are TRBV7-9 and TRBJ1-4; 12 bases map to TRBD1. V gave up 5 bases and J gave up 8 bases; unmatched junction bases: 6. Germline CDR1 reads SEHNR; CDR2 reads FQNEAQ (reference sequence). This CDR3 is 15 amino acids long. The CDR3 region is CASSPPGQGAEKLFF. The CDR3 DNA follows: TGTGCCAGCAGCCCCCCGGGACAGGGGGCAGAAAAACTGTTTTTT.

This clonotype showed up many times. This chain links TRBV7-9 with TRBJ1-4; TRBD1 matches 9 bases. Germline V gives CDR1 SEHNR, CDR2 FQNEAQ (reference sequence). The CDR3 runs 15 residues. J gave up 8 bases and V 3 bases, and 7 bases lay outside the gene matches. The CDR3 DNA follows: TGTGCCAGCAGCTTGCCATGGGACAGGGAGGAAAAACTGTTTTTT. Translated, it gives CASSLPWDREEKLFF.

This clonotype was counted ten times or more. The chain is built from TRBV7-2 and TRBJ2-1; possibly TRBD2 for D (7 bases). In germline, CDR1 is SGHTA, CDR2 FQGNSA. V was clipped by 5 bases and J by 5 bases, with 16 bases between them. This CDR3 is built from 15 residues. The CDR3 loop reads CASSRGALGHNEQFF. CDR3 in DNA: TGTGCCAGCAGCCGGGGGGCCCTTGGCCACAATGAGCAGTTCTTC.

This clonotype was seen ten or more times. The chain combines TRBV7-9 with TRBJ1-4; D is unresolved. This CDR3 region has 16 residues. From germline, CDR1 is SEHNR and CDR2 FQNEAQ (reference sequence). Trimming left V 5 bases short and J 0 bases short, with 13 bases between. Here the CDR3 reads CASSTNGGATNEKLFF. The CDR3 DNA is TGTGCCAGCAGCACCAACGGAGGTGCAACTAATGAAAAACTGTTTTTT.

This clonotype was seen only a few times. This rearrangement joins TRBV9 to TRBJ2-3; the D gene could be TRBD1 or TRBD2 (6 bases each). The germline V and J ends were trimmed by 3 bases and 4 bases, with 12 bases remaining between them. Germline-derived CDR1 and CDR2 are SGDLS and YYNGEE. The CDR3 covers 14 residues. CDR3 bases: TGTGCCAGCAGCGAAGGGGGGTTCCCAGATACGCAGTATTTT. As protein: CASSEGGFPDTQYF.

Concerning this clonotype itself: A much larger clone lies one base from this, so it may be a read error. The chain has TRBV19 and TRBJ2-2; unclear D gene. V was shortened by 2 bases and J by 10 bases, with 5 bases between the two germline ends. Germline V gives CDR1 LNHDA, CDR2 SQIVND (reference sequence). This CDR3 region has 11 residues. Here the CDR3 reads CASSIPVELFF. CDR3 in DNA: TGTGCCAGTAGTATACCCGTGGAGCTGTTTTTT.

This clonotype has ten or more counts. The rearrangement joins TRBV9 to TRBJ2-2; 13 nucleotides agree with TRBD2. The CDR3 sequence is 18 residues long. Germline V lookup: CDR1 SGDLS, CDR2 YYNGEE. The trim removed 0 bases at V and 0 bases at J, leaving 2 bases unmatched. CDR3 sequence (DNA): TGTGCCAGCAGCGTAGAGACTAGCGGGAGGCCGAACACCGGGGAGCTGTTTTTT. Its protein product is CASSVETSGRPNTGELFF.

The chain employs TRBV7-9 and TRBJ2-5; 7 bases align to TRBD2. Germline lookup yields CDR1 SEHNR and CDR2 FQNEAQ (reference sequence). The V and J ends lost 2 bases and 3 bases, in that order; junction bases with no gene match: 12. The CDR3 length is 17 residues. DNA of the CDR3: TGTGCCAGCAGCTTAACGGGGGGTCGGAGCCGAGAAGAGACCCAGTACTTC. Translating it yields CASSLTGGRSREETQYF.

This clonotype was seen repeatedly, ten times or more. The V call is TRBV9, the J call TRBJ2-1; the D gene is possibly TRBD2 (6 bases). Trimming pared 3 bases from V and 0 bases from J, leaving 22 bases between. The CDR3 covers 19 residues. CDR1 is SGDLS and CDR2 is YYNGEE in the germline V gene. The CDR3 spells CASSGIPRVGGISYNEQFF. The DNA for the CDR3 is TGTGCCAGCAGCGGGATCCCTCGGGTAGGAGGGATCTCCTACAATGAGCAGTTCTTC. The full variable domain, in which reference TRBV9 and TRBJ2-1 provide the parts outside the CDR3, is DSGVTQTPKHLITATGQRVTLRCSPRSGDLSVYWYQQSLDQGLQFLIQYYNGEERAKGNILERFSAQQFPDLHSELNLSSLELGDSALYFCASSGIPRVGGISYNEQFFGPGTRLTVL.

The chain carries TRBV2 and TRBJ1-2; 9 bases map to TRBD1. The ends lost 3 bases at V and 3 bases at J; junction bases unmatched: 5. CDR1 is SNHLY, CDR2 FYNNEI, per germline. The CDR3 has 15 amino acids. In nucleotides, the CDR3 is TGTGCCAGCAGTGACAACAGGGGGCAGTACTATGGCTACACCTTC. It yields the protein CASSDNRGQYYGYTF.

This clonotype was counted between two and nine times. The gene calls are TRBV27 and TRBJ1-1; no firm D call. This CDR3 is 15 amino acids long. Germline V gene data show CDR1 as MNHEY and CDR2 as SMNVEV (reference sequence). V lost 7 bases, J lost 7 bases, and 22 bases lay in between. CDR3 amino acids: CASTPYGPGDNEAFF. CDR3 nucleotide sequence: TGTGCCAGCACCCCATACGGGCCGGGCGATAATGAAGCTTTCTTT.

In regard to this clonotype: Since a much larger clone is just one base distant, this may be a read error. The chain is built from TRBV7-9 and TRBJ1-4; D is uncertain. CDR1 SEHNR and CDR2 FQNEAQ come from the germline V gene (reference sequence). This CDR3 spans 11 amino acids. This CDR3 is CASSFTEELFF. The DNA for the CDR3 is TGTGCCAGCAGCTTTACTGAAGAACTGTTTTTT.